This T cell receptor (beta chain) was recorded in a study of technical replicates of blood from several donors. V was shortened by 4 bases and J by 5 bases, with 12 bases between the two germline ends. The CDR3 totals 13 residues. Germline V gives CDR1 SGHNT, CDR2 YYREEE (reference sequence). The assay was immunoSEQ multiplex PCR, and TCRdb's table has in-frame clones only and misses some. The sample shows about 84,000 clones, 80% to 95% of them seen only once. This sequence originates from a human donor in good health. The chain has TRBV5-4 and TRBJ2-5, with D unresolved. Material for sequencing was T cells isolated from PBMCs. CDR3 sequence (DNA): TGTGCCAGCAGCGATCCGCCCCGGGAGACCCAGTACTTC. Residues: CASSDPPRETQYF.